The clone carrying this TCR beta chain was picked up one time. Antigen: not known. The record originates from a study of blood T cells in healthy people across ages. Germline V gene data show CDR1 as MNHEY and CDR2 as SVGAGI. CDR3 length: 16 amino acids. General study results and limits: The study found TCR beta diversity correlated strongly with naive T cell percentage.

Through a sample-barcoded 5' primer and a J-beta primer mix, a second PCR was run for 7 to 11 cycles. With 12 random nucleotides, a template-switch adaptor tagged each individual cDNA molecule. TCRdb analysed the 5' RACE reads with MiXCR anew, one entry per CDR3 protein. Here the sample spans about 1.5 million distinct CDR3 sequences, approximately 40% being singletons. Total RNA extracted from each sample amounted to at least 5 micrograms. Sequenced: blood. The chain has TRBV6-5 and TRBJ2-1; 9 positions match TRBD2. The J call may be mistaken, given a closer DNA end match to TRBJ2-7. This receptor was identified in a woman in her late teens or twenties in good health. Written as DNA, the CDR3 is TGTGCCAGCAGTTACTCATGGACTAGCGTCTACAATGAGCAGTACTTC. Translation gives CASSYSWTSVYNEQYF.